This T cell receptor (beta chain) was observed in a study of CXCR3-negative and CXCR3-positive naive CD8 T cells. Broader study findings: Whereas both naive subsets had comparably high diversity, memory CD8+ cells had much lower diversity. Similar TRBV-TRBJ gene usage was seen in naive CXCR3-negative and CXCR3-positive cells, but not in memory cells.

cDNA libraries for TRB were generated by 5' RACE incorporating UMI labels. TCRdb reprocessed the 5' RACE reads and reports one entry per CDR3 protein, with no DNA. This sample's clone table lists 130,000 or so distinct CDR3 sequences. Concerning this clonotype: The antigen is undetermined.

This sequence was found in a human donor in good health. Some clones in this sample may be carry-over from other donors' samples. The sequencing input was naive CXCR3- CD8+ T cells from blood. Subset here: CD45RO-CCR7+CD27+CD95- naive CD8+ T cells lacking CXCR3 (TNR3-).

The CDR3 sequence is CSLDGIAGNEQFF. V and J are TRBV29-1 and TRBJ2-1; TCRdb selects TRBD2, and the lack of DNA leaves this call unchecked. The CDR3 sequence is 13 residues long. Germline V lookup: CDR1 SQVTM, CDR2 ANQGSEA.